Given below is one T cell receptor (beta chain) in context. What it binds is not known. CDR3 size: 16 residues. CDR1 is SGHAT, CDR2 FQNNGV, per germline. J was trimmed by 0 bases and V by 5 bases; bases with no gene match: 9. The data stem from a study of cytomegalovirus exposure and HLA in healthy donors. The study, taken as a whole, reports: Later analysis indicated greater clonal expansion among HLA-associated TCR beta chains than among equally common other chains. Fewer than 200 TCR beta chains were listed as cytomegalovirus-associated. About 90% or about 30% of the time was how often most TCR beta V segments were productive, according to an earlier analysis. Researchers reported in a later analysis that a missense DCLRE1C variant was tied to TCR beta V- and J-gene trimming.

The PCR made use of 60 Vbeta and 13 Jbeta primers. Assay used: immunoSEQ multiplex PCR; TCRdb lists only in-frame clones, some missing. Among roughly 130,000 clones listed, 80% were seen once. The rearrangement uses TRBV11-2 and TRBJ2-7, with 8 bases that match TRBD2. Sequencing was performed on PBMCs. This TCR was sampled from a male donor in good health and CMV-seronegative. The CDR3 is CASSTTLAGASYEQYF. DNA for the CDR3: TGTGCCAGCAGCACCACGCTAGCGGGCGCCTCCTACGAGCAGTACTTC.